The clone carrying this TCR beta chain was picked up a small number of times. Its cognate antigen is unknown. The record originates from a study of T cells after yellow fever vaccination. Making TCR cDNA involved 5'RACE template switching, which added UMIs and a universal primer site. MiXCR was run by TCRdb on the 5' RACE reads, yielding one entry per CDR3 protein. Seen here are roughly 330,000 distinct CDR3 sequences, roughly 4% observed once, and the top ten hold approximately 25%. Germline CDR1 and CDR2: KGHSH and LQKENI. CDR3 size: 12 residues. Trimming cost V 6 bases and J 4 bases, with 6 bases left between them. Study results and limitations: Booster samples showed a return of most primary-vaccination clones (around 96% CD4, 70% to 90% CD8). Contamination by abundant bulk-population clonotypes could be present in FACS-sorted repertoires. Across the CD4 and CD8 compartments, a small share of clonotypes was present in both.

Specimen: PBMCs, collected 5 days after the yellow fever booster vaccination. The receptor was isolated from a man between 18 and 29 years old who received the YFV17D yellow fever vaccine. V usage is TRBV18 and J usage is TRBJ1-4; the D is unclear. The CDR3 here is CASSADNEKLFF. CDR3 nucleotide sequence: TGTGCCAGCTCGGCGGATAATGAAAAACTGTTTTTT.